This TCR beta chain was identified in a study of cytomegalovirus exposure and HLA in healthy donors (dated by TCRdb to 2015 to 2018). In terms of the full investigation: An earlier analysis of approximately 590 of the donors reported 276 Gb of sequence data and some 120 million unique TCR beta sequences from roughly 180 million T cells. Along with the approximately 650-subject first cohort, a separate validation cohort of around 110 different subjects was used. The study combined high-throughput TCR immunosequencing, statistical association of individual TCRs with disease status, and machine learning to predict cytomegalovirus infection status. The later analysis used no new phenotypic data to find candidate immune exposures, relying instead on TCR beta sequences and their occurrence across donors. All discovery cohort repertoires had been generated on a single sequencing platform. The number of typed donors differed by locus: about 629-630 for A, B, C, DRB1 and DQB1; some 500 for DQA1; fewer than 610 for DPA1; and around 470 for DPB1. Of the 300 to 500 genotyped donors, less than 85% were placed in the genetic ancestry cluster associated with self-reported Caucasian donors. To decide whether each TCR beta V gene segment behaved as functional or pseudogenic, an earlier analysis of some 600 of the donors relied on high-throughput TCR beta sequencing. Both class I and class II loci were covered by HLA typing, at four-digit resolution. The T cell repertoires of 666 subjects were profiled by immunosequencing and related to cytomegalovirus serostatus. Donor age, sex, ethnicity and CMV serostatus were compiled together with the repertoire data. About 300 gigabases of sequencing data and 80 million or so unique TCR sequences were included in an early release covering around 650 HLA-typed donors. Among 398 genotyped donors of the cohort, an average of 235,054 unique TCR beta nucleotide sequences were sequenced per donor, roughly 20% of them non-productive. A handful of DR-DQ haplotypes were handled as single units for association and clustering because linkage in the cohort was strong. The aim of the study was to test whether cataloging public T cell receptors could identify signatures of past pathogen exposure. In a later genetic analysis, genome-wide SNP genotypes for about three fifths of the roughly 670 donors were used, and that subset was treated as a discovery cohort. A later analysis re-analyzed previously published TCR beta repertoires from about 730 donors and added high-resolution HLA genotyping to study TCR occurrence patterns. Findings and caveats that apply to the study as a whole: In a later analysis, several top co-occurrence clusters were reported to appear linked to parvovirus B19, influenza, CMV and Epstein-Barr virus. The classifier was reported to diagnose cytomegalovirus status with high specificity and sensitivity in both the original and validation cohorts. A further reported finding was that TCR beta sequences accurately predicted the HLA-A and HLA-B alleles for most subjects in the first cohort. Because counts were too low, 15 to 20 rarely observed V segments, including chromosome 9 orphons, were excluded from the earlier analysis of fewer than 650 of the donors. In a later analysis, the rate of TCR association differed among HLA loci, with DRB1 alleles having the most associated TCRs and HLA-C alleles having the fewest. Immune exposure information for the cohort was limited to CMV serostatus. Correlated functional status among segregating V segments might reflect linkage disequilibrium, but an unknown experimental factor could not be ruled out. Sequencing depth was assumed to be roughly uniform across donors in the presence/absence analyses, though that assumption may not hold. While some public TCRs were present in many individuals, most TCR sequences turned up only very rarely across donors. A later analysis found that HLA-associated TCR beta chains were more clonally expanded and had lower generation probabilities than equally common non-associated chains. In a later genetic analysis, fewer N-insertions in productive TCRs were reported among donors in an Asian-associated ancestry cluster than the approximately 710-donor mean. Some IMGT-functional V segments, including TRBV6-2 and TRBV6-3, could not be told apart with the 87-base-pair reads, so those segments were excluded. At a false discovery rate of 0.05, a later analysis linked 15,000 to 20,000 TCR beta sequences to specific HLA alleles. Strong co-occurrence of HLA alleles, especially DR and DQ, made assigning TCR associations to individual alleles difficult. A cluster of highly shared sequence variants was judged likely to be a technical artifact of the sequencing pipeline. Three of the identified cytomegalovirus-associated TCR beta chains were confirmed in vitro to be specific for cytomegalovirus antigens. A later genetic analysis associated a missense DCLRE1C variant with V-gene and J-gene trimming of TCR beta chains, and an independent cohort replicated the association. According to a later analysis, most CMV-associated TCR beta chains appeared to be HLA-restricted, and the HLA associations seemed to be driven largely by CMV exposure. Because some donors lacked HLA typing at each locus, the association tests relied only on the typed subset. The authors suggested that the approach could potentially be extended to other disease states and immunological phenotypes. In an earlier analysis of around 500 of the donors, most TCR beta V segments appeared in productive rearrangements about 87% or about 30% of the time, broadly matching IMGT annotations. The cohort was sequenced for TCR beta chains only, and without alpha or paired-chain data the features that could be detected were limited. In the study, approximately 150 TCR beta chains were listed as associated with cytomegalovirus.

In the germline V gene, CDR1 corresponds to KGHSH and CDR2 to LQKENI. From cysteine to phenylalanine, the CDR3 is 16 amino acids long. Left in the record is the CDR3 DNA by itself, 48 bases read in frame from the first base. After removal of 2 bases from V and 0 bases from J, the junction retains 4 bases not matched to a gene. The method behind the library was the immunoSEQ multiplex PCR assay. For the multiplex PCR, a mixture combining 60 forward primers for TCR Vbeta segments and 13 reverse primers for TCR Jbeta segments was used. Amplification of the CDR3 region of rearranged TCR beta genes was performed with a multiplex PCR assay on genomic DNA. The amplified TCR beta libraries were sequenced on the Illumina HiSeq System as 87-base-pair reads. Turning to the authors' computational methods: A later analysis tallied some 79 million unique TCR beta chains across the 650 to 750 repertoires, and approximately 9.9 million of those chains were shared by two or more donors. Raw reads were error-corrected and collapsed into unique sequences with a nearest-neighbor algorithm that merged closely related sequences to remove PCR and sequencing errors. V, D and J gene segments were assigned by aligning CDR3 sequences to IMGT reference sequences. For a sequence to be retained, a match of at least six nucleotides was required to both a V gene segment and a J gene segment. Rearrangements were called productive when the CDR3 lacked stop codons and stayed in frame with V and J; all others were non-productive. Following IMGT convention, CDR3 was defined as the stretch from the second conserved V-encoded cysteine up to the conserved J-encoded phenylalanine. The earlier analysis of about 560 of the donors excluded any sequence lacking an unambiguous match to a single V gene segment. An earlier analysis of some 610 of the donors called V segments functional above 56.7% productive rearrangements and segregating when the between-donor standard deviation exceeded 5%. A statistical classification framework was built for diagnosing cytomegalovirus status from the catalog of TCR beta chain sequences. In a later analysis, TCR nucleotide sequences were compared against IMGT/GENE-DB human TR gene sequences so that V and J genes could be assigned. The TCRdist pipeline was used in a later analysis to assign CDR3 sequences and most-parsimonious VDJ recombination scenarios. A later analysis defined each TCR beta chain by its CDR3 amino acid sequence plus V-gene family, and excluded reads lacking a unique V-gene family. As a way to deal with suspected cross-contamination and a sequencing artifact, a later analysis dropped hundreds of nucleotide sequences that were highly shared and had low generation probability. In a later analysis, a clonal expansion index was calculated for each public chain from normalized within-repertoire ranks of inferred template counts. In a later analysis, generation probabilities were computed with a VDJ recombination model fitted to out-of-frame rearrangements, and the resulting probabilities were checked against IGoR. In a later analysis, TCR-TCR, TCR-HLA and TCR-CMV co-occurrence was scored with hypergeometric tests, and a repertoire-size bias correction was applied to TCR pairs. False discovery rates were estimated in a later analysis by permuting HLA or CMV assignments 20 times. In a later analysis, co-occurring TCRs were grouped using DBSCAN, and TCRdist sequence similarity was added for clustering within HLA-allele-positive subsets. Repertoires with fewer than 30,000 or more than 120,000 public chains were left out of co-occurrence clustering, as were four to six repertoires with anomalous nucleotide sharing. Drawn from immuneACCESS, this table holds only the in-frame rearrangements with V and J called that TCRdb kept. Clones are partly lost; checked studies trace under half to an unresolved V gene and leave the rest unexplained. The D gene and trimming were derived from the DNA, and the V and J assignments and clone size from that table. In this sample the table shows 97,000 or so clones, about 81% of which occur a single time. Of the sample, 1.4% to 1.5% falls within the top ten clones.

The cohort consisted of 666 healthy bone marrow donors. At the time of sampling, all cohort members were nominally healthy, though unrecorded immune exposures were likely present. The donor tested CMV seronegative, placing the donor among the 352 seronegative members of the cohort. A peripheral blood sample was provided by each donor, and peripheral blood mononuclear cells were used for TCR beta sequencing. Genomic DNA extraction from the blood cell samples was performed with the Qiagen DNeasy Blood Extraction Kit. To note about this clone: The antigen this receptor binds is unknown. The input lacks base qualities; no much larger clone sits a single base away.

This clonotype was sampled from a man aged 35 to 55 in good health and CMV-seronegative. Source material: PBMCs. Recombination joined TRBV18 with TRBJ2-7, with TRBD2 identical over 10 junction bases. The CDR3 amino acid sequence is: CASSPLAGGSSYEQYF. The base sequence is TGTGCCAGCTCACCATTAGCGGGGGGAAGCTCCTACGAGCAGTACTTC.